This TCR beta chain was obtained from a study of Ad26.COV2.S vaccination and SARS-CoV-2 variants. The wider study: Donor participated within the Ad26.COV2.S arm of the COV1001 trial.

The CDR3 contains 16 residues. V gave up 4 bases and J gave up 0 bases; unmatched junction bases: 7. Per germline, CDR1 SGHDN and CDR2 FVKESK. The method was immunoSEQ multiplex PCR; TCRdb's version includes in-frame clones alone and lacks a portion of them. The table has 380,000 or so clones, about 83% seen once. Study-level findings and limits: Possibly, TCR breadth and depth analyses underestimated total T cell responses. Recipients given vaccine exceeded placebo recipients in spike-specific TCR breadth.

This clone was counted once. Its antigen is not known. Regarding treatment: some 20 received Ad26.COV2.S at low or high dose, single or two shots; 5 received placebo; per-sample allocation not given. Each sample was drawn 63 days after the first injection (of vaccine or placebo). Ad26 vector vaccine expressed Wuhan-strain SARS-CoV-2 spike. This chain links TRBV14 with TRBJ1-1; the match to TRBD1 covers 8 bases. This receptor was identified in a person between 18 and 65 years old who received the Ad26.COV2.S COVID-19 vaccine or a placebo. Sequenced here: peripheral blood, sampled in a trial of Ad26.COV2.S vaccine versus placebo. The CDR3 DNA reads as TGTGCCAGCAGCCCTGGACAGGGATTAATGAACACTGAAGCTTTCTTT. This gives the protein CASSPGQGLMNTEAFF.